This TCR beta chain was captured in a study of blood T cells in healthy people across ages. V was pared by 1 base and J by 3 bases, with 10 bases between. The CDR3 covers 14 residues. Germline V lookup: CDR1 MGHRA, CDR2 YSYEKL. Using a J-beta primer mix together with a sample-barcoded 5' primer, a second PCR was run for about 7 to 12 cycles. TCRdb itself ran the 5' RACE reads through MiXCR, one entry per CDR3 protein. The table includes about 690,000 distinct CDR3 sequences, 40% to 45% detected once. The sequence was obtained from an elderly man in good health. Sequences were obtained from blood. This sequence joins TRBV4-1 and TRBJ2-7, with D possibly matching TRBD2 (5 bases). The CDR3 protein is CASSQGEPGYEQYF. The CDR3 DNA reads TGCGCCAGCAGCCAAGGGGAGCCGGGCTACGAGCAGTACTTC.